One and the same sample provided the 32 T cell receptor beta chains below, sequenced in a study of T-cell reconstitution after alpha-beta-depleted transplantation in children. Unique molecular identifiers were incorporated when the TCRbeta library was constructed. TCRdb re-called the PCR reads with MiXCR, one entry per CDR3 protein. The table shows hundreds of thousands of distinct CDR3 sequences, with around 13% occurring only once. The sample in question was PBMCs, obtained before TCRalphabeta/CD19-depleted stem cell transplant. Source of these receptors: a girl aged 2 to 9 with congenital amegakaryocytic thrombocytopenia, due to receive a stem cell transplant.

This sequence joins TRBV7-9 and TRBJ2-3; the D gene could be TRBD1 or TRBD2 (5 bases each). CDR3 length equals 16 residues. Germline V gene lookup returns CDR1 SEHNR and CDR2 FQNEAQ (reference sequence). Trimming left V 5 bases short and J 2 bases short, with 17 bases between. The CDR3, as DNA: TGTGCCAGCAGCGACCGGGGCCTAACCCTCACAGATACGCAGTATTTT. Residues: CASSDRGLTLTDTQYF.

This clonotype came up many times. The chain links TRBV20-1 to TRBJ1-4, with D perhaps TRBD1 (6 bases). The V and J ends lost 0 bases and 4 bases respectively, with 15 bases between them. CDR3 size: 16 residues. Germline CDR1 and CDR2: DFQATT and SNEGSKA (reference sequence). The CDR3 protein is CSARDLVRGLNEKLFF. In DNA form, the CDR3 reads TGCAGTGCTAGAGATCTGGTTCGGGGGCTTAATGAAAAACTGTTTTTT.

About this clonotype: This may be a read error: a much more frequent sequence differs by one nucleotide. The J gene is TRBJ2-7, the V gene TRBV5-1; 11 bases fit TRBD1. Per the germline V gene, CDR1 is SGHRS and CDR2 is YFSETQ. The CDR3 loop spans 15 amino acids. The CDR3: CASSVRTGGVYEQHF. CDR3 nucleotides: TGCGCCAGCAGCGTGAGGACAGGGGGCGTTTACGAGCAGCACTTC.

The genes are TRBV11-2 and TRBJ1-2, with TRBD1 as a possible D gene (6 bases). The CDR3 loop spans 12 amino acids. Trimming stripped 5 bases from V and 7 bases from J, with 11 bases between. The germline V gene has CDR1 SGHAT and CDR2 FQNNGV. The CDR3, as DNA: TGTGCCAGCAGCACACGGACAGTTGGCTACACCTTC. Its protein is CASSTRTVGYTF.

This clonotype was picked up a small number of times. The gene calls are TRBV25-1 and TRBJ2-3; no definite D call. The CDR3 contains 12 residues. CDR1 is MGHDK, CDR2 SYGVNS, per germline. Trimming removed 5 bases from V and 4 bases from J, with 7 bases in between. The CDR3 loop reads CASSYAPDTQYF. CDR3 nucleotide sequence: TGTGCCAGCAGTTACGCCCCAGATACGCAGTATTTT.

This clonotype was detected many times. CDR3 DNA sequence: TGTGCCAGCAGCCAAACTAAGTGGAATGAGCAGTTCTTC. This sequence encodes CASSQTKWNEQFF. V is TRBV27 and J is TRBJ2-1; D is undetermined. Trimming took off 6 bases at V and 7 bases at J, with 13 bases between the two ends. Germline assignment: CDR1 MNHEY and CDR2 SMNVEV (reference sequence). The CDR3 covers 13 residues.

Regarding this clonotype: The junction does not match germline at one end; this may be a read error. This chain joins TRBV20-1 and TRBJ2-1; 7 bases are a match to TRBD2. CDR1 is DFQATT, CDR2 SNEGSKA, per germline (reference sequence). This CDR3 spans 15 amino acids. CDR3 loop: CCAKKGGAGDNEQFF. DNA of the CDR3: TGCTGTGCCAAGAAAGGAGGGGCGGGGGACAATGAGCAGTTCTTC.

This clonotype was observed many times. J is TRBJ2-5 and V is TRBV20-1; the D is unclear. The germline V gene encodes CDR1 DFQATT and CDR2 SNEGSKA (reference sequence). CDR3 length equals 11 residues. V dropped 2 bases and J dropped 5 bases, with 6 bases sitting between them. The CDR3 protein is CSARFQETQYF. DNA of the CDR3: TGCAGTGCTAGATTTCAGGAGACCCAGTACTTC.

A few counts support this clonotype. V is TRBV18 and J is TRBJ2-7; D is unclear. V shed 3 bases and J shed 3 bases, with 12 bases lying between them. The CDR3 consists of 14 residues. Germline assignment: CDR1 KGHSH and CDR2 LQKENI. As DNA, the CDR3 is TGTGCCAGCTCACCGTATAGGGAAGGCTACGAGCAGTACTTC. Translating gives CASSPYREGYEQYF.

This chain uses TRBV7-8 with TRBJ2-2; D might be TRBD1 or TRBD2, each matching 5 bases. Between the trimmed V and J ends, which lost 11 bases and 2 bases, there was a span of 12 bases. This CDR3 is built from 13 residues. The V gene's germline CDR1 is SGHVS and CDR2 FQNEAQ. The CDR3 reads CAEGPYNTGELFF. The CDR3 nucleotides are TGTGCCGAGGGGCCATACAACACCGGGGAGCTGTTTTTT.

This chain uses TRBV12-3 or TRBV12-4 with TRBJ2-1; D is perhaps TRBD1 (6 bases). The V and J ends lost 3 bases and 8 bases respectively, with 17 bases between them. The CDR3 is made up of 15 amino acids. The DNA for the CDR3 is TGTGCCAGCAGTTTGGGTCAGAGGGGGTGGTATGAGCAGTTCTTC. This encodes CASSLGQRGWYEQFF.

This clonotype was observed a handful of times. The J gene is TRBJ2-7, the V gene TRBV6-5, with 13 bases aligning to TRBD2. CDR3 length: 15 amino acids. Germline lookup yields CDR1 MNHEY and CDR2 SVGAGI. The ends lost 0 bases at V and 10 bases at J; junction bases unmatched: 6. The CDR3: CASSYSRTSGSKQYF. The CDR3 bases are TGTGCCAGCAGTTACTCTCGGACTAGCGGGAGTAAACAGTACTTC.

Many counts were recorded for this clonotype. V is TRBV5-8 and J is TRBJ2-2, with 8 bases aligning to TRBD2. The length of the CDR3 is 15 residues. Germline values: CDR1 SGHTS, CDR2 YDEGEE. Trimming removed 1 base from V and 5 bases from J; junction bases left unmatched: 4. The CDR3 region has the DNA TGTGCCAGCAGCTTGAGCGGGAGATGGACCGGGGAGCTGTTTTTT. It is translated as CASSLSGRWTGELFF. Full variable domain (missing parts from reference TRBV5-8 and TRBJ2-2): EAGVTQSPTHLIKTRGQQATLRCSPISGHTSVYWYQQALGLGLQFLLWYDEGEERNRGNFPPRFSGRQFPNYSSELNVNALELEDSALYLCASSLSGRWTGELFFGEGSRLTVL.

The chain joins TRBV28 to TRBJ2-5; tentatively, D is TRBD1 (5 bases). V lost 10 bases and J lost 5, with 14 bases in between. The CDR3 is 12 amino acids. CDR1 MDHEN and CDR2 SYDVKM come from the germline V gene. The CDR3 sequence is CATQGLKETQYF. CDR3 nucleotide sequence: TGTGCCACGCAGGGTTTAAAGGAGACCCAGTACTTC.

The chain links TRBV7-2 to TRBJ1-2; perhaps TRBD1 as D (5 bases). Germline V CDR1 and CDR2: SGHTA, FQGNSA. The CDR3 is 14 amino acids. V lost 2 bases and J 4 bases, leaving 11 bases between the germline ends. Here the CDR3 DNA reads TGTGCCAGCAGCTTAAGCGGGGGGGGCTATGGCTACACCTTC. This translates into CASSLSGGGYGYTF.

This clonotype was detected many times. V is TRBV12-3 or TRBV12-4 and J is TRBJ2-1; D may be TRBD2 (6 bases). This CDR3 comprises 14 residues. V was cut by 7 bases and J by 9 bases, with 19 bases left in between. The CDR3 DNA reads TGTGCCAGCATGGAGGGACCACTACGTGGTGAGCAGTTCTTC. Amino acids: CASMEGPLRGEQFF.

The rearrangement joins TRBV5-6 to TRBJ1-5; perhaps TRBD1 as D (5 bases). Germline V gene sequence: CDR1 SGHDT, CDR2 YYEEEE. The CDR3 has 16 residues. V was trimmed by 1 base and J by 7 bases, leaving 18 bases between them. In nucleotides, the CDR3 is TGTGCCAGCAGCTTGAGTAGAGGGGACGGAACACAGCCCCAGCATTTT. Translated, it gives CASSLSRGDGTQPQHF.

V gene TRBV12-3 or TRBV12-4 combines with J gene TRBJ1-2; TRBD1 agrees at 7 bases. J was trimmed by 1 base and V by 6 bases; bases with no gene match: 8. The CDR3 loop spans 15 amino acids. In DNA, the CDR3 is TGTGCCAGCAGCCCGCGCAGGGGGTTTAACTATGGCTACACCTTC. Residues: CASSPRRGFNYGYTF.

Written as DNA, the CDR3 is TGTGCCAGCGGGGACCGCACCCCCGGTTTTACTAGCGCCTACGAGCAGTACTTC. Amino acid sequence: CASGDRTPGFTSAYEQYF. The chain couples TRBV2 to TRBJ2-7; 7 bases match TRBD2. The V gene end was trimmed by 8 bases and the J gene end by 2 bases; junction bases not matched to a gene: 21. CDR3 length: 18 amino acids. The germline CDR1 and CDR2 sequences are SNHLY and FYNNEI.

This clonotype was counted between two and nine times. For the CDR3, the DNA is TGCAGTGCTGGACTTAATACAGGGGGCGATGAAAAACTGTTTTTT. Protein: CSAGLNTGGDEKLFF. J is TRBJ1-4 and V is TRBV20-1; TRBD1 matches at 9 bases. V was pared by 5 bases and J by 6 bases, with 10 bases of the junction left unmatched. Germline-derived CDR1 and CDR2 are DFQATT and SNEGSKA (reference sequence). The CDR3 consists of 15 residues.

In this sample, this clonotype turned up many times. In DNA, the CDR3 is TGCAGTGCTAGAGGACTAAAGAGCGTCAACAATGAGCAGTTCTTC. Translation: CSARGLKSVNNEQFF. The chain has TRBV20-1 and TRBJ2-1; possibly TRBD2 for D (5 bases). Trimming took 1 base from V and 5 from J, leaving 15 bases between them. This CDR3 contains 15 residues. Germline V gene lookup returns CDR1 DFQATT and CDR2 SNEGSKA (reference sequence).

This clonotype was seen many times. The chain has TRBV6-5 and TRBJ1-2, with a possible D match to TRBD1 (6 bases). Between the trimmed V and J ends, which lost 0 bases and 7 bases, there was a span of 21 bases. The CDR3 runs to 17 residues. Looked up from germline, CDR1 is MNHEY and CDR2 is SVGAGI. CDR3 in DNA: TGTGCCAGCAGTTACTCCACTTTCGGGACACCTAAAGGTGGCTACACCTTC. Protein: CASSYSTFGTPKGGYTF.

The chain combines TRBV20-1 with TRBJ2-1; TRBD2 matches at 14 bases. Germline CDR1 and CDR2: DFQATT and SNEGSKA (reference sequence). The junction had 15 bases not matched to a gene; V was cut back by 3 bases and J by 8 bases. This CDR3 has 18 residues. CDR3 region: CSARGPGTSGSLRYEQFF. CDR3 nucleotides: TGCAGTGCTAGGGGACCCGGGACTAGCGGGAGCCTGAGGTATGAGCAGTTCTTC.

The V call is TRBV20-1, the J call TRBJ2-1; D assignment may be TRBD1 or TRBD2 (5 bases each). Germline lookup yields CDR1 DFQATT and CDR2 SNEGSKA (reference sequence). V lost 6 bases to trimming and J lost 8 bases, with 23 bases between them. The CDR3 extends over 15 amino acids. The CDR3 reads CSAFNRDHIGYEQFF. Written as DNA, the CDR3 is TGCAGTGCATTCAACCGGGACCACATCGGGTATGAGCAGTTCTTC.

Remarks on this clonotype: Since a much larger clone is just one base distant, this may be a read error. The CDR3 is CASSYPFAPPHF. The CDR3 coding sequence is TGTGCCAGCAGTTACCCTTTTGCTCCCCCCCACTTT. The V gene is TRBV6-5, the J gene TRBJ1-6; D call uncertain. Germline V gives CDR1 MNHEY, CDR2 SVGAGI. The CDR3 runs to 12 residues.

This clonotype was counted only a few times. J is TRBJ2-5 and V is TRBV5-5; 9 positions match TRBD2. Germline V gene lookup returns CDR1 SGHKS and CDR2 YYEKEE (reference sequence). The CDR3 covers 17 residues. V lost 5 bases and J lost 3; bases outside the gene matches: 14. The CDR3 DNA is TGTGCCAGCAGTCGCAGGGAACTAGCGGGCATTAAAGAGACCCAGTACTTC. This codes for CASSRRELAGIKETQYF.

This clonotype was observed many times. V and J are TRBV12-3 or TRBV12-4 and TRBJ1-3; D is unclear. V was trimmed by 5 bases and J by 0 bases, leaving 11 bases between them. The CDR3 contains 15 residues. CDR3 amino acids: CASSNPRGSGNTIYF. Written as DNA, the CDR3 is TGTGCCAGCAGTAACCCCCGTGGCTCTGGAAACACCATATATTTT.

This clonotype was recorded once. A much larger clone is a single base away; this may be a read error. The CDR3 loop is CSARSVLGMYTF. The CDR3 DNA follows: TGCAGTGCAAGAAGTGTCTTGGGTATGTACACCTTC. The V call is TRBV20-1, the J call TRBJ1-2; D call uncertain. The CDR3 length is 12 residues. CDR1 is DFQATT and CDR2 is SNEGSKA in the germline V gene (reference sequence). Trimming cost V 6 bases and J 11 bases, with 19 bases left between them.

CDR3 region: CASGKGFSPLHF. The CDR3 nucleotides are TGTGCCTCGGGGAAGGGGTTTTCACCCCTCCACTTT. This chain links TRBV6-1 with TRBJ1-6, with D maybe TRBD1 (5 bases). The CDR3 covers 12 residues. The V gene lost 11 bases and the J gene lost 9 bases, with 14 bases spanning the gap. Germline V gives CDR1 MNHNS, CDR2 SASEGT.

Regarding this clonotype: A much larger clonotype is one base distant, so this may be a read error. This chain joins TRBV20-1 and TRBJ2-5; weak D call: TRBD2 (6 bases). Germline V lookup: CDR1 DFQATT, CDR2 SNEGSKA (reference sequence). The CDR3 sequence is 13 residues long. The CDR3 DNA sequence: TGCAGTGTTCCCGTAGCGGATCAAGAGACCCTGTACTTC. Its protein product is CSVPVADQETLYF.

This clonotype was seen repeatedly, ten times or more. This chain connects TRBV4-1 to TRBJ2-7; a possible D gene is TRBD2 (5 bases). With 3 bases removed from V and 5 bases from J, the gap between germline ends came to 20 bases. CDR1 is MGHRA, CDR2 YSYEKL, per germline. There are 16 residues in the CDR3. CDR3 loop: CASSHEYTSFLDEQYF. The CDR3 nucleotides are TGCGCCAGCAGCCATGAATATACTAGTTTTCTGGACGAGCAGTACTTC.

V gene TRBV28 combines with J gene TRBJ1-2; a possible D gene is TRBD1 (6 bases). The CDR3 totals 14 residues. Germline V gene data show CDR1 as MDHEN and CDR2 as SYDVKM. The germline V and J ends were trimmed by 5 bases and 6 bases, with 16 bases remaining between them. The CDR3 region has the DNA TGTGCCAGCAGTCCGGGACACCCCCGGGATGGCTACACCTTC. Protein: CASSPGHPRDGYTF.